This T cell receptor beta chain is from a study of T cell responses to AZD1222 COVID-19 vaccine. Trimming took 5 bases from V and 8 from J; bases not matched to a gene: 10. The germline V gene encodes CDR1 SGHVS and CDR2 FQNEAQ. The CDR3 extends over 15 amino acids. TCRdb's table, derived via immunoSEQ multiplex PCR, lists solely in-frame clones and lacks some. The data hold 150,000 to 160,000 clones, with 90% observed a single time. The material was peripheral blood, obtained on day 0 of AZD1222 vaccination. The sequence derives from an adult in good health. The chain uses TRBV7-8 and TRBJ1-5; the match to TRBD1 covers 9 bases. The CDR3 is CASSGLTGGAEPQHF. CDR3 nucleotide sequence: TGTGCCAGCAGCGGACTAACAGGGGGCGCAGAGCCCCAGCATTTT.